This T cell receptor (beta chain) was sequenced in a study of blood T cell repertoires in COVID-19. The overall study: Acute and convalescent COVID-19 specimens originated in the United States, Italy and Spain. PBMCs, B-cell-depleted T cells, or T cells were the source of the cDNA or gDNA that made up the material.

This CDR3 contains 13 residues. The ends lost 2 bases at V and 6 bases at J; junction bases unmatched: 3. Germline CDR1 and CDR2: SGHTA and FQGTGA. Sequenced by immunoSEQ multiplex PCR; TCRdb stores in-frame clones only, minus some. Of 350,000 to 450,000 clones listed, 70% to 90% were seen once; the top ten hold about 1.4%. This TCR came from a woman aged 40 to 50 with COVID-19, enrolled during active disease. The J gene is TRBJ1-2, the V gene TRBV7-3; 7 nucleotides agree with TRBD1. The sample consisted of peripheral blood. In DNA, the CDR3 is TGTGCCAGCAGCTTACGACAGGGACATGGCTACACCTTC. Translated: CASSLRQGHGYTF.